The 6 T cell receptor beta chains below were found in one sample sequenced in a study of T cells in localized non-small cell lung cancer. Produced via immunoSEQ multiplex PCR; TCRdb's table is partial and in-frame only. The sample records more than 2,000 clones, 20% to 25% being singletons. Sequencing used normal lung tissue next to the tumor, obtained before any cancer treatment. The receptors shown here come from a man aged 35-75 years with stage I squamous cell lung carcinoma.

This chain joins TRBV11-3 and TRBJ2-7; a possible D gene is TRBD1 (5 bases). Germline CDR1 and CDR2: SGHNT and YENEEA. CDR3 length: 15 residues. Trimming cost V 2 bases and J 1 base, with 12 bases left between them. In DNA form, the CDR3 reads TGTGCCAGCAGCTTATCACAGGATGCTTCCTACGAGCAGTACTTC. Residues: CASSLSQDASYEQYF.

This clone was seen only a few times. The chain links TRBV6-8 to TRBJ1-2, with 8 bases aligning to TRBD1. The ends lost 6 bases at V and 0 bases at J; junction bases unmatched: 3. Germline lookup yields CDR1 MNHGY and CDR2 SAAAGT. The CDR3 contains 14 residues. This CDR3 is CASSRDRTNYGYTF. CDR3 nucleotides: TGTGCCAGCAGCAGGGACAGGACTAACTATGGCTACACCTTC.

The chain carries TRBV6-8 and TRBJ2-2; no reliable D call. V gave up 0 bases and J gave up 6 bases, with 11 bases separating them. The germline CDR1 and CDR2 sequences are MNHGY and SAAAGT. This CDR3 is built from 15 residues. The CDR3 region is CASSYSVLKAGELFF. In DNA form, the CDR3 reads TGTGCCAGCAGTTACTCGGTTTTAAAGGCCGGGGAGCTGTTTTTT.

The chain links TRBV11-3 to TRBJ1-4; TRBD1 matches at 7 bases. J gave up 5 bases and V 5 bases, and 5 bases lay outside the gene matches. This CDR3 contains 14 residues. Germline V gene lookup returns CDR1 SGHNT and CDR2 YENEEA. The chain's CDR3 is CASSVGQRNEKLFF. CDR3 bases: TGTGCCAGCAGCGTGGGACAGCGAAATGAAAAACTGTTTTTT.

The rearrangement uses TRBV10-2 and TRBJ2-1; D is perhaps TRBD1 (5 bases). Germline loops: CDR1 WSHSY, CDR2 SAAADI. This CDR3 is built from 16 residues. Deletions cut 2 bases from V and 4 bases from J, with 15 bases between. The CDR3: CASSEPDSPLYNEQFF. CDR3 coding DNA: TGCGCCAGCAGTGAGCCCGACAGCCCTCTTTACAATGAGCAGTTCTTC.

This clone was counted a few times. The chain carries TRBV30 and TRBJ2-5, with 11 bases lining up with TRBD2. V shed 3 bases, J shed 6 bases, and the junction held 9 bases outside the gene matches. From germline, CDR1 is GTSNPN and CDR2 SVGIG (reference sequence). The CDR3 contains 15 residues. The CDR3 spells CAWSPTSGSVQTQYF. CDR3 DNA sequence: TGTGCCTGGAGCCCCACTAGCGGGAGCGTTCAGACCCAGTACTTC.